This TCR beta chain originates from a study of response to subunit inactivated influenza vaccine. Study observations and caveats: T cells newly recruited by each seasonal influenza vaccination are few, the authors suggested.

As to this clonotype: Its target is unknown.

TCRdb processed the RT-PCR reads anew with MiXCR; each CDR3 protein has one entry. The sample lists 650,000 to 850,000 distinct CDR3 sequences, approximately 15% occurring once. The CDR3 consists of 19 residues. The sequence came from a man aged 45-60 years who received an inactivated influenza vaccine. The chain employs TRBV3-2 and TRBJ1-5; TRBD1, the table's D call, lacks a check against the DNA. TRBV3-2 is an annotated pseudogene. Specimen: PBMCs from blood, collected 14 to 15 days before vaccination. In nucleotides, the CDR3 is TGTGCCTTCAGCAGCGCCGGACAGGGGGCTCATTGGGGCAATCAGCCCCAGCATTTT. Its translation: CAFSSAGQGAHWGNQPQHF.